These T cell receptor beta chains were read from a single sample in a study of T-cell memory formation after mild COVID-19. From the 5' RACE reads, TCRdb called clonotypes with MiXCR, one entry per CDR3 protein. The data contain some 290,000 distinct CDR3 sequences, around 15% of them singletons. The sequenced material came from PBMCs or a T cell subset sorted from them (not recorded which). The receptors derive from a man between 18 and 29 years old who had mild COVID-19 (a few samples of this study predate the infection). Cell type and time point are not known. Both conserved end residues are part of each CDR3. Fields, in order: clone size, J gene, V gene, D gene, CDR3 DNA, CDR3 protein. The D gene is left open where the match is weak. Expanded clones are given a class, and other clones once, few, many or no size at all.

>few|TRBJ2-5|TRBV7-8|NA
TGTGCCAGCAGCTTGTTCCCAGGGGCCCGAGAGACCCAGTACTTC
CASSLFPGARETQYF
>NA|TRBJ1-1|TRBV19|NA
TGTGCCAGTAGTATCCAAACAGGGTCTGAAGCTTTCTTT
CASSIQTGSEAFF
>NA|TRBJ1-5|TRBV28|NA
TGTGCCAGCAGTTTAGGGACCCCCGCCCAGCATTTT
CASSLGTPAQHF
>NA|TRBJ2-5|TRBV7-2|TRBD1
TGTGCCAGCAGCGGGACAGGGGAACGGCGAGAGACCCAGTACTTC
CASSGTGERRETQYF
>many|TRBJ2-3|TRBV11-1|NA
TGTGCCAGCAGGTCCACAGATACGCAGTATTTT
CASRSTDTQYF
>few|TRBJ2-4|TRBV21-1|NA
TGTGCCAGCAAGGGGGGTCCCAAAAACATTCAGTACTTC
CASKGGPKNIQYF
>NA|TRBJ1-2|TRBV6-5|TRBD1
TGTGCCAGCAGTTACAACGAAGGCAGGGGGCGTGCAAATGGCTACACCTTC
CASSYNEGRGRANGYTF
>few|TRBJ2-1|TRBV4-3|NA
TGCGCCAGCAGCCAATACTTGGGGGTCCATTCCTACAATGAGCAGTTCTTC
CASSQYLGVHSYNEQFF
>NA|TRBJ2-7|TRBV20-1|TRBD1
TGCAGTGCCAGGGACAGGGCTCACGAGCAGTACTTC
CSARDRAHEQYF
>few|TRBJ2-4|TRBV6-5|NA
TGTGCCAGCAGCCCGAATAGCAACATTCAGTACTTC
CASSPNSNIQYF
>many|TRBJ2-5|TRBV29-1|TRBD2
TGCAGCGTTGCGTACCAAAGCGGGGGGGAGACCCAGTACTTC
CSVAYQSGGETQYF
>few|TRBJ2-2|TRBV19|TRBD1
TGTGCCAGTACCCCCTCGACAGGGTTTGTCGGGGAGCTGTTTTTT
CASTPSTGFVGELFF
>few|TRBJ1-2|TRBV7-2|NA
TGTGCCAGCAGCTTTAGGGGCCCTGGAAACTATGGCTACACCTTC
CASSFRGPGNYGYTF
>few|TRBJ2-3|TRBV6-6|TRBD2
TGTGCCGCCACGAGCGGGGGGGGGGATACGCAGTATTTT
CAATSGGGDTQYF
>NA|TRBJ2-3|TRBV20-1|NA
TGCAGTGCTCAGGACAGTACCACAGATACGCAGTATTTT
CSAQDSTTDTQYF
>few|TRBJ1-1|TRBV18|TRBD1
TGTGCCAGCTCACCCGGGACAGGGGGCTTGAACACTGAAGCTTTCTTT
CASSPGTGGLNTEAFF
>NA|TRBJ2-3|TRBV7-9|TRBD2
TGTGCCAGCAGCTCTGGGACTAGCGTGGATACGCAGTATTTT
CASSSGTSVDTQYF
>NA|TRBJ2-1|TRBV7-9|NA
TGTGCCAGCAGCTCATGGGGCTTGGATGAGCAGTTCTTC
CASSSWGLDEQFF
>few|TRBJ2-4|TRBV20-1|TRBD2
TGCAGTGCTCCCGGGACTAGCGGGTACATTCAGTACTTC
CSAPGTSGYIQYF
>NA|TRBJ2-6|TRBV4-3|NA
TGCGCCAGCAGCCAAGATCCGAGGCCTGGGGCCAACGTCCTGACTTTC
CASSQDPRPGANVLTF
>many|TRBJ2-1|TRBV5-5|TRBD1
TGTGCCAGCAGCCGAAAGGACAGGGGAGTTGGGGTGTACAATGAGCAGTTCTTC
CASSRKDRGVGVYNEQFF
>NA|TRBJ1-2|TRBV12-3/TRBV12-4|NA
TGTGCCAGCAGTTTAATACCCCCCGGAGGCTACACCTTC
CASSLIPPGGYTF
>NA|TRBJ2-3|TRBV7-2|TRBD1
TGTGCCAGCAGCGGGTTGAGGGGGCAAACAGATACGCAGTATTTT
CASSGLRGQTDTQYF
>many|TRBJ1-5|TRBV7-2|NA
TGTGCCAGCAGCGGTTCCCCAATAGAGCCCCAGCATTTT
CASSGSPIEPQHF
>NA|TRBJ1-6|TRBV7-8|NA
TGTGCCAGCAGCTTCAGGGCGGGGAATTCTAATTCACCCCTCCACTTT
CASSFRAGNSNSPLHF
>NA|TRBJ2-3|TRBV7-2|TRBD2
TGTGCCAGCAGCTTCGGTAGCGGGGGGGCCTTCGATACGCAGTATTTT
CASSFGSGGAFDTQYF
>few|TRBJ2-7|TRBV30|TRBD2
TGTGCCTGGAGTGGGGGCAGCGGGGCCTACTACGAGCAGTACTTC
CAWSGGSGAYYEQYF
>few|TRBJ2-1|TRBV12-3/TRBV12-4|NA
TGTGCCAGCAGTTTACAAGAATACAATGAGCAGTTCTTC
CASSLQEYNEQFF
>few|TRBJ2-7|TRBV6-5|TRBD1
TGTGCCAGCATCGGGACAGGGGTTTGGTCCGAGCAGTACTTC
CASIGTGVWSEQYF
>NA|TRBJ2-2|TRBV11-2|NA
TGTGCCAGCAGTTCAGAGGGCCTGACCGGGGAGCTGTTTTTT
CASSSEGLTGELFF
>few|TRBJ2-3|TRBV14|NA
TGTGCCAGCACTCAGGTGGTCAGGGGTACGCAGTATTTT
CASTQVVRGTQYF
>few|TRBJ2-6|TRBV6-1|NA
TGTGCCAGCAGTGAAGCGCGGGCGGCAGGGGCTGGGGCCAACGTCCTGACTTTC
CASSEARAAGAGANVLTF
>NA|TRBJ2-7|TRBV7-9|NA
TGTGCCAGCAGCTGGGGCCTAGACAGGTTGAACGAGCAGTACTTC
CASSWGLDRLNEQYF
>few|TRBJ2-5|TRBV7-2|TRBD2
TGTGCCAGCAGCTTAGCGGGACTAGCGGGGGTGGAGACCCAGTACTTC
CASSLAGLAGVETQYF
>NA|TRBJ2-1|TRBV9|NA
TGTGCCAGCAGCGTAGGTGCCCGCGAAGGCTTACAGTTCTTC
CASSVGAREGLQFF
>few|TRBJ2-4|TRBV21-1|NA
TGTGCCAACGATACACTAGCCAAAAACATTCAGTACTTC
CANDTLAKNIQYF
>NA|TRBJ1-1|TRBV18|TRBD1
TGTGCCAGCTCACCACCGCGGACAGGGGTCTGGGACACTGAAGCTTTCTTT
CASSPPRTGVWDTEAFF
>NA|TRBJ2-5|TRBV6-2/TRBV6-3|NA
TGTGCCAGCAGTGACCCGCGACAGATGTGGACCCAGTACTTC
CASSDPRQMWTQYF
>few|TRBJ2-1|TRBV10-3|NA
TGTGCCATCAGGCGTCGGGACTACAATGAGCAGTTCTTC
CAIRRRDYNEQFF
>NA|TRBJ2-5|TRBV5-1|NA
TGCGCCAGCAGCTTGTGGACTACCTCTGAAGAGACCCAGTACTTC
CASSLWTTSEETQYF
>NA|TRBJ1-2|TRBV6-6|NA
TGTGCCAGCAGTTACGCGGACAGCCTATGGGGCTACACCTTC
CASSYADSLWGYTF
>many|TRBJ2-1|TRBV5-1|TRBD1
TGCGCCAGCAGGGGACAGAAGCAGTTCTTC
CASRGQKQFF
>few|TRBJ2-1|TRBV7-2|NA
TGTGCCAGCAGCTTGGACACCTCTTCACCGGTCTTC
CASSLDTSSPVF
>many|TRBJ2-6|TRBV29-1|NA
TGCAGCGTTGCGGTTTCTGGGGCCAACGTCCTGACTTTC
CSVAVSGANVLTF
>few|TRBJ1-2|TRBV18|NA
TGTGCCAGCTCACCAGGGGAAGACTATGGCTACACCTTC
CASSPGEDYGYTF
>NA|TRBJ2-6|TRBV2|TRBD2
TGTGCCAGCGGGAGGGACTCTGGGGCCAACGTCCTGACTTTC
CASGRDSGANVLTF
>many|TRBJ2-3|TRBV5-5|NA
TGTGCCAGCAGCTTGTCAGGGGTTAGCACAGATACGCAGTATTTT
CASSLSGVSTDTQYF
>few|TRBJ2-3|TRBV7-3|TRBD2
TGTGCCAGCAGCTTACTAGCGGGGGGAGATAGCACAGATACGCAGTATTTT
CASSLLAGGDSTDTQYF
>few|TRBJ2-1|TRBV4-3|NA
TGCGCCAGCAGCCAAGATCTCGCAGGGGAGGCCAGCGAGCAGTTCTTC
CASSQDLAGEASEQFF
>NA|TRBJ1-2|TRBV6-5|TRBD1
TGTGCCAGCAGTGGGACAGGGCGGTCCCACTATGGCTACACCTTC
CASSGTGRSHYGYTF
>few|TRBJ2-7|TRBV14|TRBD2
TGTGCCAGCAGCTTTCGGACTAGCGGGCAATACGAGCAGTACTTC
CASSFRTSGQYEQYF
>few|TRBJ2-7|TRBV7-8|NA
TGTGCCAGCAGCCTCCCCGTTAGACCAGTCCCCCACGAGCAGTACTTC
CASSLPVRPVPHEQYF
>many|TRBJ2-3|TRBV4-1|TRBD1
TGCGCCAGCAGCCGACAACCCACGGACAGGGGGCGCGGAGGAGGCACAGATACGCAGTATTTT
CASSRQPTDRGRGGGTDTQYF
>NA|TRBJ2-3|TRBV4-3|TRBD2
TGCGCCAGCAGCAAAGACGGACTAGCCCCCCCAGATACGCAGTATTTT
CASSKDGLAPPDTQYF